This TCR beta chain was sequenced for a study of T cells after yellow fever vaccination. Germline V gene lookup returns CDR1 SGHTA and CDR2 FQGNSA. The trim removed 2 bases at V and 6 bases at J, leaving 14 bases unmatched. This CDR3 has 18 amino acids. This clonotype was observed at least ten times. The study, taken as a whole, reports: Almost all vaccine-responding clonotypes were not detected in the sorted memory subsets at the day 0 time point. Post-booster samples contained most primary-vaccination clones (around 96% CD4, roughly 88% CD8).

Universal primer sites and UMIs were introduced during 5'RACE template-switching synthesis of TCR cDNA. TCRdb redid the calling of the 5' RACE reads with MiXCR, one entry per CDR3 protein. The top ten hold 1.6% of the sample, which has 14,000 or so distinct CDR3 sequences, 6% to 8% seen once. The sample consisted of PBMCs, either bulk or a sorted T-cell subset (CD4+, CD8+, memory, or dextramer-sorted; not recorded which), taken on the day of the yellow fever booster vaccination. The chain is built from TRBV7-2 and TRBJ2-3; 10 bases align to TRBD2. This receptor was taken from a man aged 18-30 years who received the YFV17D yellow fever vaccine. The CDR3 DNA reads as TGTGCCAGCAGCTTAACAGGGTCTTTAGCGGGGGGCTGGGATACGCAGTATTTT. Its translation: CASSLTGSLAGGWDTQYF. The full variable domain, completed using reference TRBV7-2 and TRBJ2-3, is GAGVSQSPSNKVTEKGKDVELRCDPISGHTALYWYRQSLGQGLEFLIYFQGNSAPDKSGLPSDRFSAERTGGSVSTLTIQRTQQEDSAVYLCASSLTGSLAGGWDTQYFGPGTRLTVL.